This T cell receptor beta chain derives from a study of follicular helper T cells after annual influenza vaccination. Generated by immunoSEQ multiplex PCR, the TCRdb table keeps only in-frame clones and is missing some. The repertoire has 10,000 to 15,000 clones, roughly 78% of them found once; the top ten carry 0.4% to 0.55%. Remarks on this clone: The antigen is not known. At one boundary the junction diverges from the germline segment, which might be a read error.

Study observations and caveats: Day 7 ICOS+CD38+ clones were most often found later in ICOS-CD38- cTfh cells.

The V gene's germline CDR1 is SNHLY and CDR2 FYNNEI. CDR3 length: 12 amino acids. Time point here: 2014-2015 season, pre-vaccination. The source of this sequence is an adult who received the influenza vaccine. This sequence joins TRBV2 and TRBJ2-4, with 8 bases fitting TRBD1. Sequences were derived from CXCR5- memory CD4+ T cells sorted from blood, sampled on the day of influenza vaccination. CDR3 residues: CASRGDRQPSNF. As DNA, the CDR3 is TGTGCCAGCAGGGGGGACAGGCAGCCTTCAAACTTC. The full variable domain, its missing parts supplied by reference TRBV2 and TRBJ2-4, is EPEVTQTPSHQVTQMGQEVILRCVPISNHLYFYWYRQILGQKVEFLVSFYNNEISEKSEIFDDQFSVERPDGSNFTLKIRSTKLEDSAMYFCASRGDRQPSNFGAGTRLSVL.